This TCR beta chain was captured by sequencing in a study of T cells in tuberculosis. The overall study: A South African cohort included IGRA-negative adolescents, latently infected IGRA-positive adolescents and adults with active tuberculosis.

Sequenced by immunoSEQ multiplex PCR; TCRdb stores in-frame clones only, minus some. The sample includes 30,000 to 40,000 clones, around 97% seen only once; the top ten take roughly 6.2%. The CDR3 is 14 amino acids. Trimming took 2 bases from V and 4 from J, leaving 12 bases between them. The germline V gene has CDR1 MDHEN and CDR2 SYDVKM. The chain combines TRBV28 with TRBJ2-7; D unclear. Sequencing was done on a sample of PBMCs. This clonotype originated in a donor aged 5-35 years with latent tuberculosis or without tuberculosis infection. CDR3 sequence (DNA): TGTGCCAGCAGTTTACCCCTACGAGCGTACGAGCAGTACTTC. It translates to CASSLPLRAYEQYF.